This entry lists 26 T cell receptor beta chains sequenced from one sample in a study of PD-1 blockade in classical Hodgkin lymphoma. This sample's time point: cycle 4 day 1 (C4D1), after five to seven weeks of nivolumab. Every patient was affected by relapse after autologous stem cell transplantation, while exposure to brentuximab vedotin was not uniform. Some clones are missing from TCRdb's copy, which holds only in-frame ones; the method was immunoSEQ multiplex PCR. In the table there are approximately 29,000 clones, about four fifths of which are singletons. The sample in question was peripheral blood mononuclear cells (PBMCs), obtained before the fourth cycle of nivolumab. All receptors derive from a human donor with classical Hodgkin lymphoma.

This clone was seen just once. The chain combines TRBV15 with TRBJ2-6; D perhaps matches TRBD1 (5 bases). Trimming cost V 1 base and J 4 bases, with 17 bases left between them. The CDR3 length is 18 residues. CDR1 LNHNV and CDR2 YYDKDF come from the germline V gene (reference sequence). The CDR3: CATSRGQGSNPGANVLTF. CDR3 nucleotides: TGTGCCACCAGCAGAGGGCAGGGAAGTAACCCCGGGGCCAACGTCCTGACTTTC.

The DNA of the CDR3 is TGCGCCAGCAGCCAGGAGACAGGGTCAGGTCAGCCCCAGCATTTT. Protein sequence: CASSQETGSGQPQHF. The chain employs TRBV5-1 and TRBJ1-5; 7 nucleotides agree with TRBD1. The ends lost 4 bases at V and 6 bases at J; junction bases unmatched: 10. CDR3 length: 15 amino acids. In germline, CDR1 is SGHRS, CDR2 YFSETQ.

The CDR3 DNA reads TGTGCCAGCAGTTTACGGGCCGGGTCTGGAAACACCATATATTTT. Translation gives CASSLRAGSGNTIYF. J is TRBJ1-3 and V is TRBV27; D is unclear. The germline V and J ends were trimmed by 2 bases and 1 base, with 9 bases remaining between them. CDR1 and CDR2 from the germline V gene are MNHEY and SMNVEV (reference sequence). This CDR3 is 15 amino acids long.

The V call is TRBV27, the J call TRBJ1-3, with D perhaps matching TRBD1 (6 bases). This CDR3 region has 15 residues. V was shortened by 1 base and J by 0 bases, with 7 bases between the two germline ends. In germline, CDR1 is MNHEY, CDR2 SMNVEV (reference sequence). In DNA form, the CDR3 reads TGTGCCAGCAGTTTATTCAGGGGCTCTGGAAACACCATATATTTT. Translated: CASSLFRGSGNTIYF.

This clone was recorded only once. The chain employs TRBV6-5 and TRBJ1-4; D remains unclear. This CDR3 is built from 13 residues. Germline V CDR1 and CDR2: MNHEY, SVGAGI. Trimming shortened V by 5 bases and J by 7 bases, and 11 bases separated the two germline ends. CDR3: CASSEWPLEKLFF. The CDR3 nucleotides read TGTGCCAGCAGTGAATGGCCTCTTGAAAAACTGTTTTTT.

The J gene is TRBJ1-1, the V gene TRBV6-1; 7 bases map to TRBD1. The CDR3 covers 12 residues. J was trimmed by 8 bases and V by 6 bases; bases with no gene match: 6. Germline values: CDR1 MNHNS, CDR2 SASEGT. CDR3 region: CASRQTGSEAFF. The CDR3 DNA reads TGTGCCAGCAGGCAGACAGGGTCCGAAGCTTTCTTT.

The chain couples TRBV19 to TRBJ1-1; D is unresolved. The CDR3 consists of 14 residues. Germline V gene data show CDR1 as LNHDA and CDR2 as SQIVND (reference sequence). The V gene lost 5 bases and the J gene lost 1 base, with 11 bases spanning the gap. The CDR3 loop reads CASSLLTENTEAFF. DNA of the CDR3: TGTGCCAGTAGTCTACTTACAGAGAACACTGAAGCTTTCTTT.

By share of the sample, this clone is medium-sized. V usage is TRBV28 and J usage is TRBJ2-4; TRBD2 matches 9 bases. Germline assignment: CDR1 MDHEN and CDR2 SYDVKM. This CDR3 region has 14 residues. V lost 5 bases, J lost 6 bases, and 5 bases stayed unmatched. In DNA form, the CDR3 reads TGTGCCAGCAGTCACCCGACTAGCGGAAACATTCAGTACTTC. Protein: CASSHPTSGNIQYF.

The chain employs TRBV7-8 and TRBJ1-2, with 9 bases lining up with TRBD1. The V segment lost 5 bases and the J segment 8 bases; nucleotides outside the gene matches: 15. The CDR3 is made up of 16 amino acids. Germline V lookup: CDR1 SGHVS, CDR2 FQNEAQ. CDR3 residues: CASSPPFGQGTGGYTF. CDR3 nucleotides: TGTGCCAGCAGCCCCCCTTTCGGACAGGGGACGGGCGGCTACACCTTC.

The chain carries TRBV28 and TRBJ1-1, with 7 bases fitting TRBD1. Looked up from germline, CDR1 is MDHEN and CDR2 is SYDVKM. Trimming took 8 bases from V and 4 from J; bases not matched to a gene: 7. CDR3 length equals 13 residues. The CDR3 DNA sequence: TGTGCCAGCCTACGGGACAGAGGCACTGAAGCTTTCTTT. It specifies CASLRDRGTEAFF.

V usage is TRBV18 and J usage is TRBJ2-1, with no clear D. Germline CDR1 and CDR2: KGHSH and LQKENI. Trimming removed 2 bases from V and 0 bases from J, with 8 bases in between. The CDR3 contains 15 residues. In DNA form, the CDR3 reads TGTGCCAGCTCACCAAGGGTTTCCTCCTACAATGAGCAGTTCTTC. Protein sequence: CASSPRVSSYNEQFF.

This clone was detected only a few times. Here the CDR3 reads CASSRQGMNTEAFF. The CDR3 DNA sequence: TGTGCCAGTAGTCGACAGGGTATGAACACTGAAGCTTTCTTT. This chain uses TRBV19 with TRBJ1-1; 7 nucleotides line up with TRBD1. The germline V gene encodes CDR1 LNHDA and CDR2 SQIVND (reference sequence). V shed 5 bases and J 0 bases; nucleotides not matched to a gene: 3. The CDR3 contains 14 residues.

The V call is TRBV21-1, the J call TRBJ2-7; TRBD1 reflects the table's D call only, with no check against the DNA. TRBV21-1 has pseudogene status. The CDR3 is 15 amino acids. This CDR3 reads CASSNRDTCFYEQYF. CDR3 coding DNA: TGTGCCAGCAGCAACCGGGACACGTGTTTCTACGAGCAGTACTTC.

The chain has TRBV4-1 and TRBJ2-7, with a tentative D call TRBD2 (6 bases). V was cut by 1 base and J by 5 bases, with 15 bases left in between. Germline assignment: CDR1 MGHRA and CDR2 YSYEKL. CDR3 size: 15 residues. This CDR3 reads CASSQAASVGDEQYF. Written as DNA, the CDR3 is TGCGCCAGCAGCCAAGCCGCTAGCGTGGGCGACGAGCAGTACTTC.

The chain couples TRBV5-4 to TRBJ2-3; TRBD2 matches 11 bases. The CDR3 extends over 17 amino acids. The germline V gene encodes CDR1 SGHNT and CDR2 YYREEE (reference sequence). V was clipped by 5 bases and J by 2 bases; unmatched bases: 10. DNA for the CDR3: TGTGCCAGCAGTACCCTAGCGGGAGGCGGGATCACAGATACGCAGTATTTT. This codes for CASSTLAGGGITDTQYF.

This clone was counted a single time. The chain couples TRBV30 to TRBJ2-1, with D possibly being TRBD1 (6 bases). V gave up 2 bases and J gave up 7 bases, with 9 bases separating them. This CDR3 spans 12 amino acids. The V gene's germline CDR1 is GTSNPN and CDR2 SVGIG (reference sequence). In DNA form, the CDR3 reads TGTGCCTGGAGTAAACAGGGTAATGAGCAGTTCTTC. It encodes CAWSKQGNEQFF.

This rearrangement joins TRBV28 to TRBJ2-1; D is ambiguous. Trimming took off 6 bases at V and 5 bases at J, with 17 bases between the two ends. Germline V gene lookup returns CDR1 MDHEN and CDR2 SYDVKM. The CDR3 length is 15 residues. CDR3 in amino acids: CASRPAGLQNNEQFF. The CDR3 DNA reads TGTGCCAGCAGGCCAGCCGGTTTACAAAACAATGAGCAGTTCTTC.

The CDR3 reads CASSRDREVGELFF. The DNA of the CDR3 is TGTGCCAGCAGTAGGGACAGGGAGGTCGGGGAGCTGTTTTTT. The genes are TRBV6-5 and TRBJ2-2; 9 bases are shared with TRBD1. The junction had 5 bases not matched to a gene; V was cut back by 5 bases and J by 7 bases. The CDR3 runs to 14 residues. Germline lookup yields CDR1 MNHEY and CDR2 SVGAGI.

This clone was found once. This chain uses TRBV21-1 with TRBJ2-1; the table's D call, TRBD2, has no DNA check behind it. TRBV21-1 is listed as a pseudogene. CDR3 length: 18 amino acids. The CDR3 nucleotides read TGTGCCAGCAGCAAAGGCCCTCACTGGTTCCGCTCCTACAATGAGCAGTTCTTC. Translating gives CASSKGPHWFRSYNEQFF.

This chain joins TRBV13 and TRBJ2-3; 11 nucleotides agree with TRBD2. CDR3 length equals 16 residues. The V and J ends lost 5 bases and 2 bases, in that order; junction bases with no gene match: 6. Per germline, CDR1 PRHDT and CDR2 FYEKMQ (reference sequence). This CDR3 is CASSRRTSGSTDTQYF. DNA for the CDR3: TGTGCCAGCAGCAGGAGGACTAGCGGGTCCACAGATACGCAGTATTTT.

V and J are TRBV20-1 and TRBJ1-1; D gene ambiguous. The CDR3 covers 11 residues. The ends were cut back, 4 bases at V and 1 base at J, with 4 bases in the middle. Germline V lookup: CDR1 DFQATT, CDR2 SNEGSKA (reference sequence). The CDR3 bases are TGCAGTGCTAAAAGGAACACTGAAGCTTTCTTT. Encoded protein: CSAKRNTEAFF.

V usage is TRBV6-4 and J usage is TRBJ2-7; 7 nucleotides align to TRBD1. The CDR3 runs 14 residues. The ends lost 2 bases at V and 5 bases at J; junction bases unmatched: 6. Looked up from germline, CDR1 is MRHNA and CDR2 is SNTAGT. CDR3 nucleotides: TGTGCCAGCAGTGACCCGACAGGGTTCGACGAGCAGTACTTC. Translation: CASSDPTGFDEQYF.

The CDR3 DNA follows: TGTGCCAGCAGTTTGTCCAGCCGGGGAATCTATGGCTACACCTTC. Its translation: CASSLSSRGIYGYTF. The chain couples TRBV27 to TRBJ1-2; D unclear. This CDR3 is built from 15 residues. Germline-derived CDR1 and CDR2 are MNHEY and SMNVEV (reference sequence). The V end was cut by 3 bases, the J end by 4 bases, with 15 bases between.

The V gene is TRBV7-9, the J gene TRBJ1-4; D remains unclear. The V gene's germline CDR1 is SEHNR and CDR2 FQNEAQ (reference sequence). CDR3 length equals 12 residues. The ends were cut back, 5 bases at V and 4 bases at J, with 5 bases in the middle. Here the CDR3 DNA reads TGTGCCAGCAGCCTCTATAATGAAAAACTGTTTTTT. This sequence encodes CASSLYNEKLFF.

The chain is built from TRBV6-5 and TRBJ1-1; TRBD1 might be the D (5 bases). V dropped 2 bases and J dropped 4 bases, with 8 bases sitting between them. Per germline, CDR1 MNHEY and CDR2 SVGAGI. This CDR3 spans 13 amino acids. CDR3 DNA sequence: TGTGCCAGCAGTTACGCCAGGGTCACTGAAGCTTTCTTT. Translated, it gives CASSYARVTEAFF.

The chain recombines TRBV28 with TRBJ2-7; 8 bases fit TRBD1. This CDR3 contains 15 residues. The V gene's germline CDR1 is MDHEN and CDR2 SYDVKM. Germline trimming cut 2 bases from V and 0 bases from J; bases unmatched to any gene: 3. The CDR3 region has the DNA TGTGCCAGCAGTTTAGTGGACAGGGCCTCCTACGAGCAGTACTTC. It encodes CASSLVDRASYEQYF.